These 28 T cell receptor beta chains were all obtained from the same sample, sequenced in a study of T-cell reconstitution after alpha-beta-depleted transplantation in children. TCRbeta library preparation incorporated unique molecular identifiers. Via MiXCR, TCRdb re-called the PCR reads, giving one row per CDR3 protein. In the table there are around 800,000 distinct CDR3 sequences, approximately 15% of which are singletons. The sample here was PBMCs, mostly from graft donor cells, taken 360 days after TCRalphabeta/CD19-depleted stem cell transplant. These receptors all stem from a male patient aged 10 to 17 who had a stem cell transplant for acute lymphoblastic leukemia, so the T cells may come from the graft donor.

This clonotype appeared a few times. V and J are TRBV6-1 and TRBJ2-7, with a weak D call TRBD1 (6 bases). The V and J ends lost 6 bases and 0 bases respectively, with 15 bases between them. In germline, CDR1 is MNHNS, CDR2 SASEGT. The CDR3 sequence is 15 residues long. The CDR3: CASSRAQGFSYEQYF. The CDR3 bases are TGTGCCAGCAGCCGGGCCCAGGGGTTCTCCTACGAGCAGTACTTC.

This clonotype was picked up a small number of times. The chain uses TRBV10-3 and TRBJ2-1; TRBD2 matches 8 bases. The junction had 13 bases not matched to a gene; V was cut back by 3 bases and J by 3 bases. Germline CDR1 is ENHRY and CDR2 is SYGVKD. The CDR3 has 18 amino acids. The CDR3 DNA is TGTGCCATCAGTGACCCTCAGACCGGGGGGGGCCTCTACAATGAGCAGTTCTTC. Protein sequence: CAISDPQTGGGLYNEQFF.

Here the CDR3 DNA reads TGTGCCAGCAGTTTACTCCCGGGACTAGCGGAGGAGACCCAGTACTTC. Translation: CASSLLPGLAEETQYF. The gene calls are TRBV27 and TRBJ2-5; 11 bases are a match to TRBD2. Germline values: CDR1 MNHEY, CDR2 SMNVEV (reference sequence). The trim removed 2 bases at V and 5 bases at J, leaving 7 bases unmatched. The CDR3 totals 16 residues.

The V gene is TRBV5-1, the J gene TRBJ2-7; 8 nucleotides agree with TRBD1. From germline, CDR1 is SGHRS and CDR2 YFSETQ. This CDR3 comprises 15 residues. Unmatched junction bases numbered 7, after V lost 2 bases and J lost 3 bases. The CDR3 sequence: CASSFPRTGNYEQYF. The DNA of the CDR3 is TGCGCCAGCAGCTTTCCTCGGACAGGGAACTACGAGCAGTACTTC.

The chain has TRBV5-1 and TRBJ2-1; the match to TRBD1 covers 7 bases. Germline V lookup: CDR1 SGHRS, CDR2 YFSETQ. This CDR3 contains 15 residues. J gave up 4 bases and V 1 base, and 5 bases lay outside the gene matches. The CDR3 DNA sequence: TGCGCCAGCAGCTTGCTGGGACAGCCATACAATGAGCAGTTCTTC. This gives the protein CASSLLGQPYNEQFF.

V usage is TRBV20-1 and J usage is TRBJ1-1; 7 nucleotides line up with TRBD1. After removal of 6 bases from V and 0 bases from J, the junction contained 10 bases not matched to a gene. This CDR3 has 15 amino acids. Germline values: CDR1 DFQATT, CDR2 SNEGSKA (reference sequence). CDR3 sequence reads: CSASGGTALNTEAFF. DNA for the CDR3: TGCAGTGCGTCGGGCGGGACAGCGTTGAACACTGAAGCTTTCTTT.

This clonotype was found a few times. The chain joins TRBV4-2 to TRBJ2-6; 9 positions match TRBD2. Germline CDR1 and CDR2: LGHNA and YNFKEQ. Trimming removed 4 bases from V and 2 bases from J; junction bases left unmatched: 9. CDR3 length: 18 residues. CDR3 coding DNA: TGTGCCAGCAGCCCCCGTGGTAGCGGGAGAACTGGGGCCAACGTCCTGACTTTC. It is translated as CASSPRGSGRTGANVLTF.

This clonotype was counted between two and nine times. This chain joins TRBV28 and TRBJ2-3; TRBD1 agrees at 10 bases. The germline CDR1 and CDR2 sequences are MDHEN and SYDVKM. V lost 4 bases to trimming and J lost 5 bases; unmatched junction nucleotides: 6. This CDR3 comprises 15 residues. The CDR3 is CASSSLDRGQDTQYF. The CDR3, as DNA: TGTGCCAGCAGTTCACTCGACAGGGGGCAAGATACGCAGTATTTT.

This clonotype was counted at least ten times. This CDR3 is CASRSGAANTGELFF. The CDR3 nucleotides read TGTGCCAGCAGATCCGGGGCCGCGAACACCGGGGAGCTGTTTTTT. The chain is built from TRBV7-9 and TRBJ2-2, with D perhaps TRBD1 or TRBD2 (5 bases each). V lost 6 bases and J lost 0, with 11 bases in between. The CDR3 contains 15 residues. Germline V gene sequence: CDR1 SEHNR, CDR2 FQNEAQ (reference sequence).

This clonotype was counted only a few times. CDR3 DNA sequence: TGTGCCAGCAGCATCGGGGGGGCTGGGACTAGCGGGTACACAGATACGCAGTATTTT. It codes for CASSIGGAGTSGYTDTQYF. J is TRBJ2-3 and V is TRBV28, with 12 bases matching TRBD2. Germline V gene data show CDR1 as MDHEN and CDR2 as SYDVKM. This CDR3 contains 19 residues. Trimming cost V 6 bases and J 2 bases; bases outside gene matches: 15. Complete variable domain (other parts from reference TRBV28 and TRBJ2-3): DVKVTQSSRYLVKRTGEKVFLECVQDMDHENMFWYRQDPGLGLRLIYFSYDVKMKEKGDIPEGYSVSREKKERFSLILESASTNQTSMYLCASSIGGAGTSGYTDTQYFGPGTRLTVL.

V gene TRBV7-2 combines with J gene TRBJ2-5; 8 nucleotides line up with TRBD2. Germline trimming cut 5 bases from V and 0 bases from J; bases unmatched to any gene: 2. The CDR3 contains 14 residues. The V gene's germline CDR1 is SGHTA and CDR2 FQGNSA. The CDR3: CASSPSGYQETQYF. CDR3 bases: TGTGCCAGCAGCCCTAGCGGGTACCAAGAGACCCAGTACTTC.

This clonotype has a handful of counts. The rearrangement joins TRBV2 to TRBJ2-1, with 10 bases fitting TRBD2. Germline CDR1 and CDR2: SNHLY and FYNNEI. Losses at the gene ends were 5 bases for V and 4 bases for J; bases not matched to a gene: 17. There are 19 residues in the CDR3. This chain's CDR3 is CASSSLKRGVAGGYNEQFF. CDR3 DNA sequence: TGTGCCAGCAGTTCCCTCAAGAGGGGCGTAGCGGGAGGTTACAATGAGCAGTTCTTC.

There are a few counts of this clonotype. CDR3 sequence (DNA): TGTGCCAGCAACCAGGGAGGGCCCGGGCAGTACTTC. It translates to CASNQGGPGQYF. The chain is built from TRBV6-2 or TRBV6-3 and TRBJ2-7, with TRBD2 matching over 7 bases. Germline V gene sequence: CDR1 MNHEY, CDR2 SVGEGT. The CDR3 has 12 amino acids. Trimming removed 7 bases from V and 9 bases from J; junction bases left unmatched: 9.

The gene calls are TRBV4-1 and TRBJ2-6, with unresolved D. This CDR3 is built from 18 residues. The V gene lost 7 bases and the J gene lost 0 bases, with 19 bases spanning the gap. In germline, CDR1 is MGHRA, CDR2 YSYEKL. The CDR3 here is CASNLIGLVSSGANVLTF. The CDR3 coding sequence is TGCGCCAGCAACCTGATTGGGTTGGTGAGCTCTGGGGCCAACGTCCTGACTTTC.

This clonotype has just a few counts. This chain connects TRBV7-8 to TRBJ2-7, with unresolved D. CDR1 SGHVS and CDR2 FQNEAQ come from the germline V gene. The CDR3 extends over 12 amino acids. Trimming pared 0 bases from V and 9 bases from J, leaving 9 bases between. The CDR3 DNA is TGTGCCAGCAGCTTAGCGTGGGAAGGGCAGTACTTC. Encoded protein: CASSLAWEGQYF.

The V call is TRBV21-1, the J call TRBJ2-4. TRBV21-1 is listed as a pseudogene. The CDR3 sequence is 11 residues long. The CDR3 coding sequence is TGTGCCAGCAGGGTCGCGTTCATTCAGTACTTC. Residues: CASRVAFIQYF.

This clonotype was seen a handful of times. The chain couples TRBV18 to TRBJ2-5; D is ambiguous. The CDR3 runs 15 residues. Trimming took 0 bases from V and 4 from J, leaving 12 bases between them. Germline V lookup: CDR1 KGHSH, CDR2 LQKENI. The CDR3: CASSPPESIRETQYF. DNA of the CDR3: TGTGCCAGCTCACCACCTGAATCGATTCGAGAGACCCAGTACTTC.

This clonotype was detected only a few times. V usage is TRBV29-1 and J usage is TRBJ1-2; no definite D call. This CDR3 spans 13 amino acids. The germline CDR1 and CDR2 sequences are SQVTM and ANQGSEA. Trimming pared 0 bases from V and 1 base from J, leaving 6 bases between. The CDR3 DNA reads as TGCAGCGTTGAAGAACAGAATAACTATGGCTACACCTTC. Encoded protein: CSVEEQNNYGYTF.

A few counts support this clonotype. The rearrangement uses TRBV5-1 and TRBJ1-4; D not certain. Trimming took off 2 bases at V and 4 bases at J, with 12 bases between the two ends. This CDR3 has 15 amino acids. Germline CDR1 reads SGHRS; CDR2 reads YFSETQ. The CDR3 reads CASSLSLIGNEKLFF. CDR3 nucleotide sequence: TGCGCCAGCAGCTTATCTCTTATCGGTAATGAAAAACTGTTTTTT.

Only a few counts were recorded for this clonotype. The gene calls are TRBV15 and TRBJ1-5; D may be TRBD1 (6 bases). V lost 3 bases and J lost 0, with 12 bases in between. This CDR3 is built from 16 residues. Germline CDR1 LNHNV, CDR2 YYDKDF (reference sequence). The CDR3 is CATSRTRGASNQPQHF. CDR3 DNA sequence: TGTGCCACCAGCAGGACGAGGGGGGCTAGCAATCAGCCCCAGCATTTT.

The sample holds many counts of this clonotype. J is TRBJ2-3 and V is TRBV7-3, with D possibly being TRBD2 (6 bases). Germline CDR1 SGHTA, CDR2 FQGTGA. The V end was cut by 5 bases, the J end by 4 bases, with 10 bases between. The CDR3 is made up of 13 amino acids. CDR3 sequence (DNA): TGTGCCAGCAGCCCGGAGGGTGCAGATACGCAGTATTTT. Translated: CASSPEGADTQYF. The full variable domain, completed using reference TRBV7-3 and TRBJ2-3, is GAGVSQTPSNKVTEKGKYVELRCDPISGHTALYWYRQSLGQGPEFLIYFQGTGAADDSGLPNDRFFAVRPEGSVSTLKIQRTERGDSAVYLCASSPEGADTQYFGPGTRLTVL.

The table lists this clonotype with a few counts. The chain has TRBV12-3 or TRBV12-4 and TRBJ2-2; D possibly corresponds to TRBD2 (5 bases). The CDR3 runs to 16 residues. The V end was cut by 4 bases, the J end by 0 bases, with 12 bases between. CDR3 protein: CASSYWGEPNTGELFF. The CDR3 DNA sequence: TGTGCCAGCAGTTATTGGGGAGAGCCGAACACCGGGGAGCTGTTTTTT.

The chain combines TRBV7-9 with TRBJ2-4, with 14 bases aligning to TRBD2. V gave up 5 bases and J gave up 0 bases; unmatched junction bases: 3. The CDR3 runs 17 residues. Germline-derived CDR1 and CDR2 are SEHNR and FQNEAQ (reference sequence). DNA of the CDR3: TGTGCCAGCAGCACTGGACTAGCGGGAGGAGCCAAAAACATTCAGTACTTC. Protein sequence: CASSTGLAGGAKNIQYF.

The chain links TRBV6-2 or TRBV6-3 to TRBJ1-3, with D uncertain. V gave up 5 bases and J gave up 1 base, with 18 bases separating them. This CDR3 region has 17 residues. Germline values: CDR1 MNHEY, CDR2 SVGEGT. The CDR3 bases are TGTGCCAGCAGTATTTTTCGGCCTCTGCTGTCTGGAAACACCATATATTTT. Protein product: CASSIFRPLLSGNTIYF.

The chain employs TRBV12-3 or TRBV12-4 and TRBJ2-1; 11 nucleotides line up with TRBD2. Germline trimming cut 5 bases from V and 10 bases from J; bases unmatched to any gene: 13. The CDR3 loop spans 16 amino acids. CDR3 loop: CASSRTSGLPGEEQFF. For the CDR3, the DNA is TGTGCCAGCAGTAGGACTAGCGGGCTCCCTGGTGAGGAGCAGTTCTTC.

This clonotype was recorded a few times. This sequence joins TRBV7-3 and TRBJ2-2; D might be TRBD2 (5 bases). Germline CDR1 reads SGHTA; CDR2 reads FQGTGA. Trimming stripped 4 bases from V and 4 bases from J, with 10 bases between. The CDR3 is 14 residues long. As DNA, the CDR3 is TGTGCCAGCAGCTCCGGACTGATCACCGGGGAGCTGTTTTTT. Translation: CASSSGLITGELFF.

V is TRBV7-9 and J is TRBJ1-4; 7 bases are a match to TRBD1. CDR1 and CDR2 (germline): SEHNR, FQNEAQ (reference sequence). The CDR3 is 16 amino acids. With 1 base clipped from V and 5 bases from J, the junction kept 7 bases outside the gene matches. CDR3 DNA: TGTGCCAGCAGCTTAGGAGACCGGGACAGAAATGAAAAACTGTTTTTT. Protein sequence: CASSLGDRDRNEKLFF.

The genes are TRBV20-1 and TRBJ1-2; D gene uncertain. The CDR3 extends over 14 amino acids. CDR1 and CDR2 (germline): DFQATT, SNEGSKA (reference sequence). Trimming stripped 2 bases from V and 5 bases from J, with 15 bases between. Here the CDR3 reads CSARFGRGGYGYTF. The DNA for the CDR3 is TGCAGTGCTAGATTCGGGAGAGGAGGGTATGGCTACACCTTC.